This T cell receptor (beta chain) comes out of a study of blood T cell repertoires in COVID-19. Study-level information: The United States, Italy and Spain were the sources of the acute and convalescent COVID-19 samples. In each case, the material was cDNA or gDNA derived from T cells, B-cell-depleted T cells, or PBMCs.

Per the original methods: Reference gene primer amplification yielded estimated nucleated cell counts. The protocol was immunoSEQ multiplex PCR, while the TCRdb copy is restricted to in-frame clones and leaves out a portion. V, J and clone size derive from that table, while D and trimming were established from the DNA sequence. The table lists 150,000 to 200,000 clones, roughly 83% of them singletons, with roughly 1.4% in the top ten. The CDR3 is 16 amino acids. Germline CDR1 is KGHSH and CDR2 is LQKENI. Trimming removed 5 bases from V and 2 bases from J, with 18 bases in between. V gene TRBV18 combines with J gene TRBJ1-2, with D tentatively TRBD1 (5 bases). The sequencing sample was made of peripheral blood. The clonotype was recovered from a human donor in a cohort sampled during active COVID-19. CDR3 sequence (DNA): TGTGCCAGCTCAGCACTAGGTCCACGGGGGAACTATGGCTACACCTTC. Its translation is CASSALGPRGNYGYTF.